Each of the 4 T cell receptor beta chains below was sequenced from the same sample in a study of human T cells and chemical hapten exposure. TCRdb redid the calling of the RACE reads with MiXCR, one entry per CDR3 protein. Of approximately 320,000 distinct CDR3 sequences listed, approximately 5% were seen once; the top ten hold approximately 8.2%. Time point described: pre-sensitization, week 0. Treatment in this sample: therapeutic diphenylcyclopropenone sensitization with weekly scalp DPC. The material was whole blood, obtained in connection with sensitization to the hapten diphenylcyclopropenone (DPC). The receptors originated from a woman younger than 35 with alopecia areata. Some clones in this sample may be carry-over from other donors' samples.

There are a few counts of this clonotype. The chain employs TRBV4-1 and TRBJ2-2; TRBD1 might be the D (6 bases). Germline-derived CDR1 and CDR2 are MGHRA and YSYEKL. With 4 bases removed from V and 0 bases from J, the gap between germline ends came to 6 bases. CDR3 length: 14 residues. CDR3: CASSRQANTGELFF. The CDR3 DNA follows: TGCGCCAGCAGCCGACAGGCGAACACCGGGGAGCTGTTTTTT.

The sample holds a few counts of this clonotype. This rearrangement joins TRBV7-2 to TRBJ2-7, with D tentatively TRBD1 (6 bases). CDR1 is SGHTA and CDR2 is FQGNSA in the germline V gene. Between the trimmed V and J ends, which lost 2 bases and 3 bases, there was a span of 14 bases. The CDR3 runs 15 residues. As DNA, the CDR3 is TGTGCCAGCAGCTTAAAGGGGACACCTAGCTACGAGCAGTACTTC. Its translation is CASSLKGTPSYEQYF.

The sample holds many counts of this clonotype. V is TRBV5-1 and J is TRBJ1-1; D gene uncertain. Trimming left V 0 bases short and J 0 bases short, with 6 bases between. Germline CDR1 SGHRS, CDR2 YFSETQ. The CDR3 extends over 14 amino acids. The CDR3 bases are TGCGCCAGCAGCTTGGAACAGATGAACACTGAAGCTTTCTTT. Translating gives CASSLEQMNTEAFF.

Ten or more counts support this clonotype. The chain recombines TRBV6-5 with TRBJ1-6; D gene unclear. Germline-derived CDR1 and CDR2 are MNHEY and SVGAGI. V lost 0 bases and J lost 6, with 9 bases in between. CDR3 length: 15 residues. Here the CDR3 DNA reads TGTGCCAGCAGTTACTCGGCAGGTGGTAATTCACCCCTCCACTTT. It yields the protein CASSYSAGGNSPLHF.